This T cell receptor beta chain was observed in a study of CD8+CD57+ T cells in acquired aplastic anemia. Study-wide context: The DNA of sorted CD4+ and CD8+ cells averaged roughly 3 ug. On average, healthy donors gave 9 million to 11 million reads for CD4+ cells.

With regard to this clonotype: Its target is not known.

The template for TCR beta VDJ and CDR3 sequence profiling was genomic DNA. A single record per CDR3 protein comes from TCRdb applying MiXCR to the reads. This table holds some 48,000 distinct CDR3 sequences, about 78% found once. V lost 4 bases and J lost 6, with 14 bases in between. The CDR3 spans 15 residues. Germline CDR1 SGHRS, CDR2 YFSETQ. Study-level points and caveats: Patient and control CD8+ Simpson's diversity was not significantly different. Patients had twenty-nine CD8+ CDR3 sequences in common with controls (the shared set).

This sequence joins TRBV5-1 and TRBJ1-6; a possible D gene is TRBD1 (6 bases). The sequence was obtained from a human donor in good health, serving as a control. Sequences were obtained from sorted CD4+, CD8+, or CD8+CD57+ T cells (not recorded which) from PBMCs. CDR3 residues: CASSVETGFNSPLHF. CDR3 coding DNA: TGCGCCAGCAGCGTTGAAACAGGGTTTAATTCACCCCTCCACTTT.